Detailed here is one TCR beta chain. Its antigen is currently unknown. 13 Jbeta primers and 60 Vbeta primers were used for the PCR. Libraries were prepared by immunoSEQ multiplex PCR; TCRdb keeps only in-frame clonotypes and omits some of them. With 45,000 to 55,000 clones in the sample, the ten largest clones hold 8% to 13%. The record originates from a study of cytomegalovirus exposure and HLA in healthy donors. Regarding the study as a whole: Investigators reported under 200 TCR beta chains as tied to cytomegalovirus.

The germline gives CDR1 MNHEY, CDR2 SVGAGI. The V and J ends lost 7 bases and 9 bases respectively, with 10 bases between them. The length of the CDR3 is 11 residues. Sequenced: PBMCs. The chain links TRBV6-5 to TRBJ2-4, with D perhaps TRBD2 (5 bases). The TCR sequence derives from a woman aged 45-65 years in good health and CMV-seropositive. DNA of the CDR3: TGTGCCAGCAACATCGGAGGCATTCAGTACTTC. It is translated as CASNIGGIQYF.